The 5 T cell receptor beta chains in this list originate from one sample, sequenced in a study of early T cells in non-severe SARS-CoV-2 infection. TCRdb re-called the 5' RACE reads with MiXCR, one entry per CDR3 protein. The profile shows around 64,000 distinct CDR3 sequences, roughly 11% of them singletons. The sample here was whole blood, taken at baseline. The source is an adult who was a healthcare worker with PCR-confirmed SARS-CoV-2 infection or an uninfected control (not recorded which).

This clonotype has a count of ten or more. V gene TRBV9 combines with J gene TRBJ2-2; D is ambiguous. Germline V gives CDR1 SGDLS, CDR2 YYNGEE. The CDR3 is made up of 14 amino acids. The V and J ends lost 0 bases and 6 bases respectively, with 9 bases between them. In nucleotides, the CDR3 is TGTGCCAGCAGCGTAGATCCCCTCCCCGGGGAGCTGTTTTTT. Translating gives CASSVDPLPGELFF.

This clonotype was counted at least ten times. The chain joins TRBV12-3 or TRBV12-4 to TRBJ2-5; TRBD1 aligns across 9 bases. This CDR3 contains 15 residues. Trimming cost V 5 bases and J 7 bases; bases outside gene matches: 11. CDR3 region: CASSPRDRAPGTQYF. Here the CDR3 DNA reads TGTGCCAGCAGTCCCCGGGACAGGGCCCCCGGGACCCAGTACTTC.

This clonotype was observed at least ten times. The V and J genes are TRBV6-4 and TRBJ2-3, with D perhaps given as TRBD1 or TRBD2 (5 bases each). Germline V CDR1 and CDR2: MRHNA, SNTAGT. Trimming pared 3 bases from V and 3 bases from J, leaving 13 bases between. This CDR3 is 15 amino acids long. The CDR3 DNA reads TGTGCCAGCAGTGAGGGGGACGGGGCGACAGATACGCAGTATTTT. This sequence encodes CASSEGDGATDTQYF.

In this sample, this clonotype turned up many times. The chain uses TRBV4-3 and TRBJ1-1; D ambiguous. The CDR3 has 13 amino acids. Germline V gives CDR1 LGHNA, CDR2 YSLEER. V dropped 4 bases and J dropped 1 base, with 7 bases sitting between them. The CDR3: CASSRDGNTEAFF. The DNA of the CDR3 is TGCGCCAGCAGCCGTGACGGGAACACTGAAGCTTTCTTT.

The V gene is TRBV10-3, the J gene TRBJ2-3, with 8 bases aligning to TRBD2. V gave up 6 bases and J gave up 5 bases; unmatched junction bases: 16. This CDR3 is built from 17 residues. The germline gives CDR1 ENHRY, CDR2 SYGVKD. CDR3 sequence reads: CAISAGVGRGVQDTQYF. The CDR3 DNA reads TGTGCCATCAGCGCCGGAGTGGGGCGGGGGGTCCAAGATACGCAGTATTTT.